Listed here are 25 T cell receptor beta chains from one sample, sequenced in a study of OX40 agonist ivuxolimab in advanced cancers. Libraries were built with the immunoSEQ multiplex PCR assay. Here the immuneACCESS table is served through TCRdb, limited to in-frame sequences with V and J called. Missing clones are a known gap in these copies; in checked studies unresolved V genes cover under half, and the rest lacks a known reason. The sample records 50,000 to 70,000 clones, approximately 90% of which are singletons. The ten most abundant clones make up 3% to 4% of the sample. The sequencing used CD4+ or CD8+ T cells sorted from blood, collected in a trial of the OX40 agonist ivuxolimab. The source is an adult with an advanced solid tumor such as melanoma, head and neck, liver or kidney cancer.

The chain has TRBV4-1 and TRBJ2-1; no clear D. The length of the CDR3 is 16 residues. Per germline, CDR1 MGHRA and CDR2 YSYEKL. Trimming stripped 0 bases from V and 7 bases from J, with 16 bases between. The DNA for the CDR3 is TGCGCCAGCAGCCAAGAAAGTGGCGCAGGAACTAATGAGCAGTTCTTC. Its protein product is CASSQESGAGTNEQFF.

The chain combines TRBV7-2 with TRBJ2-1; TRBD2 matches at 8 bases. The length of the CDR3 is 13 residues. V trimming: 7 bases; J trimming: 8 bases; junction bases outside the gene matches: 7. The germline V gene encodes CDR1 SGHTA and CDR2 FQGNSA. CDR3 protein: CASTPGGWYEQFF. The CDR3 DNA follows: TGTGCCAGCACCCCGGGGGGGTGGTATGAGCAGTTCTTC. The entire variable domain, with the rest obtained from reference TRBV7-2 and TRBJ2-1, is as follows: GAGVSQSPSNKVTEKGKDVELRCDPISGHTALYWYRQSLGQGLEFLIYFQGNSAPDKSGLPSDRFSAERTGGSVSTLTIQRTQQEDSAVYLCASTPGGWYEQFFGPGTRLTVL.

The rearrangement links TRBV20-1 to TRBJ2-7; D gene unclear. Germline CDR1 and CDR2: DFQATT and SNEGSKA (reference sequence). The ends were cut back, 3 bases at V and 6 bases at J, with 9 bases in the middle. The CDR3 is 11 amino acids. The CDR3 sequence: CSASDAVEQYF. As DNA, the CDR3 is TGCAGTGCTAGTGATGCCGTCGAGCAGTACTTC.

The J gene is TRBJ2-3, the V gene TRBV5-5; D possibly matches TRBD1 or TRBD2 (5 bases each). With 2 bases removed from V and 8 bases from J, the gap between germline ends came to 9 bases. Germline CDR1 reads SGHKS; CDR2 reads YYEKEE (reference sequence). The CDR3 consists of 12 residues. The CDR3 DNA is TGTGCCAGCAGCTTCGAGGGGCTTACGCAGTATTTT. It specifies CASSFEGLTQYF.

The J gene is TRBJ1-2, the V gene TRBV28; 9 bases agree with TRBD1. V lost 4 bases, J lost 8 bases, and 5 bases stayed unmatched. The CDR3 runs 13 residues. CDR1 MDHEN and CDR2 SYDVKM come from the germline V gene. The CDR3 loop is CASSWRTGEGYTF. Written as DNA, the CDR3 is TGTGCCAGCAGTTGGAGGACAGGGGAGGGCTACACCTTC.

This chain connects TRBV6-5 to TRBJ2-7; possible D gene TRBD2, 5 bases. V lost 7 bases, J lost 4 bases, and 17 bases lay in between. The CDR3 length is 14 residues. CDR1 and CDR2 from the germline V gene are MNHEY and SVGAGI. The DNA for the CDR3 is TGTGCCAGCACCGATACTGGGAGACCTTACGAGCAGTACTTC. It yields the protein CASTDTGRPYEQYF.

The chain couples TRBV7-8 to TRBJ2-7; no clear D gene. V was pared by 5 bases and J by 6 bases, with 17 bases between. CDR3 length: 14 amino acids. Germline CDR1 SGHVS, CDR2 FQNEAQ. CDR3 region: CASSNQRSGGEQYF. The CDR3 nucleotides read TGTGCCAGCAGCAACCAACGATCGGGTGGCGAGCAGTACTTC. Full variable domain (rest looked up from reference TRBV7-8 and TRBJ2-7): GAGVSQSPRYKVAKRGQDVALRCDPISGHVSLFWYQQALGQGPEFLTYFQNEAQLDKSGLPSDRFFAERPEGSVSTLKIQRTQQEDSAVYLCASSNQRSGGEQYFGPGTRLTVT.

The V and J genes are TRBV5-6 and TRBJ1-4; 11 nucleotides line up with TRBD1. CDR3 length: 14 residues. Germline lookup yields CDR1 SGHDT and CDR2 YYEEEE. V shed 3 bases, J shed 7 bases, and the junction held 2 bases outside the gene matches. In DNA, the CDR3 is TGTGCCAGCAGCTGGGGGACAGGGGGTGAAAAACTGTTTTTT. Its protein is CASSWGTGGEKLFF.

The chain employs TRBV27 and TRBJ2-1; 7 bases align to TRBD2. The trim removed 2 bases at V and 14 bases at J, leaving 6 bases unmatched. This CDR3 has 12 residues. The germline CDR1 and CDR2 sequences are MNHEY and SMNVEV (reference sequence). CDR3 in DNA: TGTGCCAGCAGTTTACCCGCGGGAGTAAAGTTCTTC. Amino acid sequence: CASSLPAGVKFF.

V usage is TRBV29-1 and J usage is TRBJ2-3; either TRBD1 or TRBD2 may supply D (6 bases each). V lost 0 bases and J 4 bases, leaving 17 bases between the germline ends. The V gene's germline CDR1 is SQVTM and CDR2 ANQGSEA. The CDR3 is 16 residues long. The CDR3, as DNA: TGCAGCGTTGAAGATCTGCCAGGGGAGGTCGCAGATACGCAGTATTTT. Protein product: CSVEDLPGEVADTQYF.

The chain carries TRBV5-1 and TRBJ2-7; either TRBD1 or TRBD2 may supply D (6 bases each). The germline CDR1 and CDR2 sequences are SGHRS and YFSETQ. The V and J ends lost 0 bases and 3 bases respectively, with 13 bases between them. The CDR3 totals 15 residues. The CDR3 region is CASSLVGAGSYEQYF. The CDR3 DNA reads TGCGCCAGCAGCTTGGTGGGGGCGGGAAGCTACGAGCAGTACTTC.

The chain links TRBV21-1 to TRBJ2-4. TRBV21-1 is labeled a pseudogene. This CDR3 has 21 amino acids. In DNA form, the CDR3 reads TGTGCCAGCAGAAAAAGCGGAGGGCAAGATTTAGGGGGGATAGCCAAAAACATTCAGTACTTC. This encodes CASRKSGGQDLGGIAKNIQYF.

This chain connects TRBV30 to TRBJ2-5; D is unclear. CDR3 length: 15 residues. CDR1 is GTSNPN and CDR2 is SVGIG in the germline V gene (reference sequence). The V end lost 5 bases, the J end lost 3 bases, and 19 bases lay between the germline ends. The CDR3 sequence: CAWDGMGREKETQYF. The CDR3 DNA reads TGTGCCTGGGACGGAATGGGCAGAGAAAAAGAGACCCAGTACTTC.

The J gene is TRBJ1-5, the V gene TRBV19; 9 bases match TRBD1. The CDR3 is made up of 14 amino acids. V shed 6 bases, J shed 5 bases, and the junction held 5 bases outside the gene matches. Germline CDR1 LNHDA, CDR2 SQIVND (reference sequence). CDR3 coding DNA: TGTGCCAGTAGGGACAGGGGCTTACATCAGCCCCAGCATTTT. Translating it yields CASRDRGLHQPQHF. The whole variable domain, remainder taken from reference TRBV19 and TRBJ1-5, is DGGITQSPKYLFRKEGQNVTLSCEQNLNHDAMYWYRQDPGQGLRLIYYSQIVNDFQKGDIAEGYSVSREKKESFPLTVTSAQKNPTAFYLCASRDRGLHQPQHFGDGTRLSIL.

The rearrangement uses TRBV27 and TRBJ2-4, with D unclear. The CDR3 is made up of 10 amino acids. The V gene's germline CDR1 is MNHEY and CDR2 SMNVEV (reference sequence). V was clipped by 7 bases and J by 9 bases, with 7 bases between them. The CDR3 is CASIPSIQYF. CDR3 nucleotide sequence: TGTGCCAGCATCCCCAGCATTCAGTACTTC.

This chain links TRBV7-9 with TRBJ2-2; 14 bases fit TRBD2. Germline V gives CDR1 SEHNR, CDR2 FQNEAQ (reference sequence). J gave up 1 base and V 10 bases, and 5 bases lay outside the gene matches. The CDR3 spans 16 residues. The CDR3 DNA follows: TGTGCCACCCGAGGACTAGCGGGAGGGAACACCGGGGAGCTGTTTTTT. It encodes CATRGLAGGNTGELFF.

The chain has TRBV7-9 and TRBJ1-1, with a tentative D call TRBD1 (5 bases). Germline lookup yields CDR1 SEHNR and CDR2 FQNEAQ (reference sequence). This CDR3 is 14 amino acids long. V lost 0 bases, J lost 3 bases, and 8 bases lay in between. CDR3 sequence: CASSLAVGDTEAFF. The DNA for the CDR3 is TGTGCCAGCAGCTTAGCGGTGGGGGACACTGAAGCTTTCTTT.

The rearrangement uses TRBV6-6 and TRBJ1-1; D remains unclear. Germline V gene sequence: CDR1 MNHNY, CDR2 SVGAGI (reference sequence). Trimming removed 2 bases from V and 6 bases from J, with 10 bases in between. This CDR3 contains 13 residues. CDR3 DNA: TGTGCCAGCAGTTACCCCGGATCGCCTGAAGCTTTCTTT. This gives the protein CASSYPGSPEAFF.

This sequence joins TRBV27 and TRBJ2-1; TRBD2 aligns across 9 bases. CDR1 and CDR2 from the germline V gene are MNHEY and SMNVEV (reference sequence). The CDR3 totals 17 residues. The trim removed 0 bases at V and 8 bases at J, leaving 11 bases unmatched. The CDR3, as DNA: TGTGCCAGCAGTTTATCAATAGCGGGAGCCGCTTTCGATGAGCAGTTCTTC. It specifies CASSLSIAGAAFDEQFF.

The V and J genes are TRBV4-2 and TRBJ2-1, with a weak D call TRBD2 (5 bases). V lost 0 bases, J lost 9 bases, and 6 bases lay in between. Germline CDR1 LGHNA, CDR2 YNFKEQ. There are 12 residues in the CDR3. The CDR3: CASSQDRGEQFF. CDR3 DNA: TGTGCCAGCAGCCAAGATCGGGGTGAGCAGTTCTTC.

This chain links TRBV30 with TRBJ1-5, with 7 nucleotides matching TRBD1. The CDR3 spans 13 residues. Germline-derived CDR1 and CDR2 are GTSNPN and SVGIG (reference sequence). Losses at the gene ends were 2 bases for V and 7 bases for J; bases not matched to a gene: 5. This chain's CDR3 is CAWSRQGGQPQHF. CDR3 nucleotide sequence: TGTGCCTGGAGTCGACAGGGAGGACAGCCCCAGCATTTT. Drawing the rest from reference TRBV30 and TRBJ1-5, the complete variable domain is SQTIHQWPATLVQPVGSPLSLECTVEGTSNPNLYWYRQAAGRGLQLLFYSVGIGQISSEVPQNLSASRPQDRQFILSSKKLLLSDSGFYLCAWSRQGGQPQHFGDGTRLSIL.

The chain couples TRBV9 to TRBJ1-4, with D possibly TRBD1 on 5 matching bases. V was clipped by 0 bases and J by 6 bases, with 12 bases between them. This CDR3 region has 15 residues. Germline V gene sequence: CDR1 SGDLS, CDR2 YYNGEE. The CDR3 loop reads CASSVEGEEDEKLFF. The CDR3 nucleotides read TGTGCCAGCAGCGTAGAAGGGGAGGAGGATGAAAAACTGTTTTTT.

The CDR3 loop reads CASSPTGLRQGDTQYF. Here the CDR3 DNA reads TGTGCCAGCAGCCCCACAGGGTTGCGTCAGGGAGATACGCAGTATTTT. This chain links TRBV7-9 with TRBJ2-3; D is perhaps TRBD1 (6 bases). In germline, CDR1 is SEHNR, CDR2 FQNEAQ (reference sequence). This CDR3 is 16 amino acids long. V shed 5 bases and J shed 5 bases, with 20 bases lying between them.

The chain has TRBV11-3 and TRBJ2-1, with D perhaps matching TRBD2 (7 bases). Trimming removed 5 bases at V and 4 bases at J, with 15 bases between. CDR1 is SGHNT and CDR2 is YENEEA in the germline V gene. There are 15 residues in the CDR3. The CDR3 protein is CASSGGASEYNEQFF. The CDR3 DNA reads as TGTGCCAGCAGCGGGGGGGCTAGCGAGTACAATGAGCAGTTCTTC.

V gene TRBV19 combines with J gene TRBJ1-5; D not resolved. Germline V gene data show CDR1 as LNHDA and CDR2 as SQIVND (reference sequence). The CDR3 contains 15 residues. V shed 3 bases and J shed 0 bases, with 9 bases lying between them. CDR3 region: CASSINEYSNQPQHF. CDR3 in DNA: TGTGCCAGTAGTATTAATGAGTATAGCAATCAGCCCCAGCATTTT.